This paragraph covers one TCR beta chain sequence. Its antigen remains unidentified. The data originate from a study of T cells in Graves' hyperthyroidism and ophthalmopathy. Study-level points and caveats: A median around 6.4 months before onset, the model predicted ophthalmopathy. Peripheral blood also featured most of the thyroid clonotypes expanded above 0.001. In the analysis, a 13 V-J model separated ophthalmopathy from stable hyperthyroidism.

RNA transcripts served as the template for amplifying TCR beta CDR3 regions. HTBI primers were the set used in a first-round RT-PCR of the TCR CDR3. TCRdb re-derived calls from the multiplex PCR reads in MiXCR, one entry per CDR3 protein. The repertoire holds hundreds of thousands of distinct CDR3 sequences, with roughly 46% as singletons. V lost 2 bases, J lost 3 bases, and 2 bases stayed unmatched. The CDR3 has 13 residues. Germline CDR1 and CDR2: SQVTM and ANQGSEA. The sequencing input was peripheral blood or thyroid tissue (not recorded which). This rearrangement joins TRBV29-1 to TRBJ1-2, with 8 bases lining up with TRBD1. The origin of this receptor is an adult man with Graves' disease, either hyperthyroidism or ophthalmopathy (not recorded which). CDR3 loop: CSVETGGDYGYTF. CDR3 coding DNA: TGCAGCGTTGAAACAGGGGGGGACTATGGCTACACCTTC.